The text below deals with one TCR beta chain. The repertoire was sequenced with immunoSEQ multiplex PCR; TCRdb's copy has only in-frame clones and lacks some. Among hundreds of thousands of clones listed, over 75% were seen once. These data belong to a study of shared T cell receptors in the human thymus. This sample was shared with a second study, whose subject was human thymus T cells. That report adds: Donors were healthy Finnish infants having corrective surgery for congenital heart defects. Resected material from corrective heart surgery provided the thymus tissue analysed. Thymic and blood repertoires appeared to carry a bias in their V and J gene usage.

The sequenced material came from thymocytes. This clonotype originated in a boy younger than two with a congenital heart defect.

CDR3 sequence reads: CASSHSGGGRADEQYF. The DNA for the CDR3 is TGTGCCAGCAGCCACTCGGGGGGCGGGAGGGCCGACGAGCAGTACTTC. This chain connects TRBV7-6 to TRBJ2-7; 9 bases align to TRBD2. V gave up 5 bases and J gave up 5 bases; unmatched junction bases: 13. The CDR3 covers 16 residues. From germline, CDR1 is SGHVS and CDR2 FNYEAQ.